This paragraph reports one TCR beta chain. What it binds is not known. This sample's time point: cycle 4 day 1 (C4D1), after less than seven weeks of nivolumab. With no exception, relapse followed autologous stem cell transplantation in all patients, and brentuximab vedotin exposure varied. CD4+ T cells were purified from thawed PBMCs by magnetic negative selection. Repertoires were generated with immunoSEQ multiplex PCR, while TCRdb's copy carries only in-frame clones and drops some. Of about 30,000 clones listed, about 86% are singletons. V lost 11 bases, J lost 2 bases, and 26 bases lay in between. The CDR3 extends over 17 amino acids. The germline V gene has CDR1 SNHLY and CDR2 FYNNEI. The source of the sample is a study of PD-1 blockade in classical Hodgkin lymphoma. Overall study findings and caveats: A significant rise in TCR diversity by C4D1 was seen for CD4+ but not CD8+ cells. Repertoire differences lack defined causes, possibly disease activity or prior therapy.

The chain uses TRBV2 and TRBJ2-3; D possibly corresponds to TRBD1 (7 bases). The receptor was derived from a human donor with classical Hodgkin lymphoma. Sample: CD4+ T cells from blood, taken before the fourth cycle of nivolumab. CDR3 coding DNA: TGTGCCGGATCCAGGGGGGCGGTGAAGGTTCCCACAGATACGCAGTATTTT. Translated, it gives CAGSRGAVKVPTDTQYF.